Reported below is one TCR beta chain. The antigen is not known. The sample belongs to a study of T-cell memory formation after mild COVID-19. In the study overall: Among the donors, TCR clusters were largely specific to each donor.

Per the germline V gene, CDR1 is GTSNPN and CDR2 is SVGIG (reference sequence). The CDR3 length is 13 residues. The V gene lost 3 bases and the J gene lost 2 bases, with 8 bases spanning the gap. Barcoded TCR alpha and TCR beta cDNA libraries with UMIs came from 5'RACE using constant-segment primers. TCRdb independently ran MiXCR on the 5' RACE reads; one entry per CDR3 protein. The sample yields hundreds of thousands of distinct CDR3 sequences, around 27% seen once. Study results and limitations: Clones that got smaller from day 15 to 85 had even CD4/CD8, while clones growing later tipped toward CD4+. Of the contracting clones, CD4+ ones lay mainly in CM and EM, and CD8+ ones in EMRA.

The sequence was collected from an adult woman who had mild COVID-19 (a few samples of this study predate the infection). Cell type and time point are not known. The material sequenced was PBMCs or a T cell subset sorted from them (not recorded which). The genes are TRBV30 and TRBJ1-5; TRBD1 is a possible D gene (5 bases). In nucleotides, the CDR3 is TGTGCCTGGAGGGGGCGAGGCAATCAGCCCCAGCATTTT. Its protein is CAWRGRGNQPQHF.